Included here is one TCR beta chain sequence, with context. Its target is unknown. The source of the sample is a study of regulatory T cells in long-lasting Graves disease. Study findings and constraints: Compared with new cases, persistent Graves' patients showed reduced TCR diversity.

Time point specified: persistent/refractory GD, antithyroid drugs over 5 years with positive TRAb. The TCR library was made from RNA extracted from PBMCs. This CDR3 has 15 residues. In germline, CDR1 is LNHDA, CDR2 SQIVND (reference sequence). With 4 bases removed from V and 1 base from J, the gap between germline ends came to 13 bases. Investigators prepared the TCR beta libraries by applying iRepertoire HTBI primers and Arm-PCR of CDR3 regions. TCRdb reanalysed the multiplex PCR reads using MiXCR and keeps one entry per CDR3 protein. The data hold a few hundred thousand distinct CDR3 sequences, with roughly a quarter observed a single time.

The specimen comprised peripheral blood mononuclear cells (PBMCs), sampled when the disease was refractory, from a patient treated with antithyroid drugs. The chain joins TRBV19 to TRBJ1-2; D uncertain. This TCR came from a female donor with Graves disease. CDR3 protein: CASSKQAPNNYGYTF. The DNA for the CDR3 is TGTGCCAGTAGTAAGCAGGCACCTAATAACTATGGCTACACCTTC.